The 17 T cell receptor beta chains given below trace back to one sample, sequenced in a study of blood T cell repertoires in COVID-19. The data were produced by immunoSEQ multiplex PCR, yet TCRdb's version contains in-frame clones alone and is incomplete. Altogether about 290,000 clones are present, about nine tenths being singletons, with the ten largest covering 1.5% to 2%. The material sequenced was PBMCs or T cells enriched from blood (not recorded which). Source of these receptors: a woman between 35 and 50 years old who had recovered from COVID-19.

The chain recombines TRBV6-5 with TRBJ1-1; possibly TRBD1 for D (6 bases). The germline V and J ends were trimmed by 7 bases and 1 base, with 16 bases remaining between them. This CDR3 comprises 15 residues. Germline assignment: CDR1 MNHEY and CDR2 SVGAGI. In DNA, the CDR3 is TGTGCCAGCACCAACCTGGACAGACAGAACACTGAAGCTTTCTTT. Translation: CASTNLDRQNTEAFF.

On this clone itself: The germline gene is not matched at one end of the junction; a read error may be the cause. V usage is TRBV5-5 and J usage is TRBJ1-2, with 12 bases identical to TRBD1. Germline V CDR1 and CDR2: SGHKS, YYEKEE (reference sequence). The CDR3 is made up of 17 amino acids. The CDR3 bases are TGCGCCAGCAGCTTGGGGGGACAGGGGGCGCGAAACTATGGCTACACCTTC. Amino acid sequence: CASSLGGQGARNYGYTF.

This chain links TRBV10-2 with TRBJ1-2; D is possibly TRBD1 (5 bases). V lost 2 bases and J lost 4, with 11 bases in between. CDR1 is WSHSY and CDR2 is SAAADI in the germline V gene. The CDR3 is made up of 14 amino acids. CDR3 sequence reads: CASSEAGRSYGYTF. CDR3 DNA sequence: TGCGCCAGCAGTGAGGCAGGGAGGAGCTATGGCTACACCTTC.

This clone was seen once. The V and J genes are TRBV2 and TRBJ2-7, with D unclear. CDR3 length: 13 amino acids. Trimming shortened V by 3 bases and J by 3 bases, and 9 bases separated the two germline ends. Germline V gene sequence: CDR1 SNHLY, CDR2 FYNNEI. CDR3 loop: CASSEKRLYEQYF. In nucleotides, the CDR3 is TGTGCCAGCAGTGAGAAAAGACTCTACGAGCAGTACTTC.

This rearrangement joins TRBV6-6 to TRBJ1-1; D remains ambiguous. This CDR3 is built from 16 residues. Germline V CDR1 and CDR2: MNHNY, SVGAGI (reference sequence). Deletions cut 6 bases from V and 5 bases from J, with 22 bases between. In DNA, the CDR3 is TGTGCCAGCAGCGCAACCTCCACAGTGGCCAGGACTGAAGCTTTCTTT. It translates to CASSATSTVARTEAFF.

V gene TRBV3-1 (or the pseudogene TRBV3-2) combines with J gene TRBJ1-2; D possibly corresponds to TRBD1 (6 bases). Germline lookup yields CDR1 LGHDT and CDR2 YNNKEL (reference sequence). The ends were cut back, 2 bases at V and 6 bases at J, with 13 bases in the middle. The CDR3 runs to 14 residues. DNA of the CDR3: TGTGCCAGCAGCCAAAGTGGCAGGGGCGATGGCTACACCTTC. This gives the protein CASSQSGRGDGYTF.

This clone was detected once. V usage is TRBV15 and J usage is TRBJ1-2; D possibly corresponds to TRBD1 (6 bases). The V and J ends lost 5 bases and 5 bases respectively, with 18 bases between them. The CDR3 is 15 residues long. Germline-derived CDR1 and CDR2 are LNHNV and YYDKDF (reference sequence). The CDR3 loop is CATSPSSGQPYGYTF. The CDR3 DNA follows: TGTGCCACCAGCCCATCATCCGGACAGCCATATGGCTACACCTTC.

The V and J genes are TRBV30 and TRBJ2-1; 8 bases line up with TRBD2. There are 14 residues in the CDR3. CDR1 is GTSNPN and CDR2 is SVGIG in the germline V gene (reference sequence). V was pared by 5 bases and J by 0 bases, with 3 bases of the junction left unmatched. The CDR3 nucleotides are TGTGCCTGGGTCCGGGGGGGCTCCTACAATGAGCAGTTCTTC. The encoded protein is CAWVRGGSYNEQFF.

This clone was counted once. The rearrangement links TRBV5-1 to TRBJ1-2, with 10 bases matching TRBD1. The germline gives CDR1 SGHRS, CDR2 YFSETQ. V lost 3 bases, J lost 6 bases, and 8 bases stayed unmatched. The CDR3 runs to 15 residues. CDR3 protein: CASSSQAGTGDGYTF. The CDR3 bases are TGCGCCAGCAGCTCTCAAGCCGGGACAGGGGATGGCTACACCTTC. The variable domain in full, completed from reference TRBV5-1 and TRBJ1-2, reads KAGVTQTPRYLIKTRGQQVTLSCSPISGHRSVSWYQQTPGQGLQFLFEYFSETQRNKGNFPGRFSGRQFSNSRSEMNVSTLELGDSALYLCASSSQAGTGDGYTFGSGTRLTVV.

The chain employs TRBV5-4 and TRBJ2-2; D is perhaps TRBD2 (6 bases). V dropped 4 bases and J dropped 3 bases, with 16 bases sitting between them. CDR3 length: 16 residues. Germline CDR1 reads SGHNT; CDR2 reads YYREEE (reference sequence). Here the CDR3 reads CASSGGLLAHTGELFF. DNA for the CDR3: TGTGCCAGCAGCGGGGGACTCCTGGCCCACACCGGGGAGCTGTTTTTT.

The table lists this clone with a few counts. J is TRBJ2-7 and V is TRBV6-1; 9 positions agree with TRBD1. Germline loops: CDR1 MNHNS, CDR2 SASEGT. The CDR3 loop spans 15 amino acids. V shed 3 bases, J shed 4 bases, and the junction held 7 bases outside the gene matches. The chain's CDR3 is CASSDRDRVRYEQYF. The CDR3 nucleotides are TGTGCCAGCAGTGACCGGGACAGGGTAAGGTACGAGCAGTACTTC.

This sequence joins TRBV4-1 and TRBJ2-5, with 7 bases identical to TRBD1. V lost 8 bases to trimming and J lost 1 base; unmatched junction nucleotides: 16. This CDR3 contains 17 residues. The germline CDR1 and CDR2 sequences are MGHRA and YSYEKL. CDR3 coding DNA: TGCGCCAGCGGGAACCCCTTGACAGGGCGAGGCCAAGAGACCCAGTACTTC. Amino acid sequence: CASGNPLTGRGQETQYF.

This clone was seen only a few times. The V gene is TRBV29-1, the J gene TRBJ1-4; D might be TRBD1 (6 bases). The CDR3 runs to 14 residues. Trimming shortened V by 7 bases and J by 7 bases, and 19 bases separated the two germline ends. The V gene's germline CDR1 is SQVTM and CDR2 ANQGSEA. The CDR3 bases are TGCAGCGCTGGGGGCGCGGGTCAAGGTGAAAAACTGTTTTTT. Encoded protein: CSAGGAGQGEKLFF.

V gene TRBV18 combines with J gene TRBJ2-2; D remains ambiguous. Germline V lookup: CDR1 KGHSH, CDR2 LQKENI. With 3 bases removed from V and 7 bases from J, the gap between germline ends came to 9 bases. The CDR3 runs to 13 residues. The DNA of the CDR3 is TGTGCCAGCTCACCGGCGCAGCGCGGGGAGCTGTTTTTT. Translated: CASSPAQRGELFF. The variable domain in full, completed from reference TRBV18 and TRBJ2-2, reads NAGVMQNPRHLVRRRGQEARLRCSPMKGHSHVYWYRQLPEEGLKFMVYLQKENIIDESGMPKERFSAEFPKEGPSILRIQQVVRGDSAAYFCASSPAQRGELFFGEGSRLTVL.

This clone showed up just a few times. V gene TRBV5-1 combines with J gene TRBJ1-2; 7 nucleotides match TRBD1. The CDR3 extends over 15 amino acids. Germline V CDR1 and CDR2: SGHRS, YFSETQ. With V trimmed by 2 bases and J by 5 bases, 9 bases remained unmatched. The CDR3 DNA is TGCGCCAGCAGCTTTGTAGGGGACAGACGATATGGCTACACCTTC. As protein: CASSFVGDRRYGYTF.

This chain connects TRBV11-2 to TRBJ2-7; 8 nucleotides align to TRBD2. Germline CDR1 SGHAT, CDR2 FQNNGV. The CDR3 consists of 15 residues. J lost 2 bases, V lost 5 bases, and 8 bases had no gene match. The CDR3 DNA reads as TGTGCCAGCAGCCCCATCGGGGGGGGGCCCTACGAGCAGTACTTC. Its protein product is CASSPIGGGPYEQYF.

The chain links TRBV3-1 (or the pseudogene TRBV3-2) to TRBJ1-1; a possible D gene is TRBD1 (5 bases). Per the germline V gene, CDR1 is LGHDT and CDR2 is YNNKEL (reference sequence). CDR3 length: 14 amino acids. Trimming left V 6 bases short and J 3 bases short, with 14 bases between. The DNA of the CDR3 is TGTGCCAGCAGTTTCCAGGGTAGCCACACTGAAGCTTTCTTT. Translation: CASSFQGSHTEAFF.